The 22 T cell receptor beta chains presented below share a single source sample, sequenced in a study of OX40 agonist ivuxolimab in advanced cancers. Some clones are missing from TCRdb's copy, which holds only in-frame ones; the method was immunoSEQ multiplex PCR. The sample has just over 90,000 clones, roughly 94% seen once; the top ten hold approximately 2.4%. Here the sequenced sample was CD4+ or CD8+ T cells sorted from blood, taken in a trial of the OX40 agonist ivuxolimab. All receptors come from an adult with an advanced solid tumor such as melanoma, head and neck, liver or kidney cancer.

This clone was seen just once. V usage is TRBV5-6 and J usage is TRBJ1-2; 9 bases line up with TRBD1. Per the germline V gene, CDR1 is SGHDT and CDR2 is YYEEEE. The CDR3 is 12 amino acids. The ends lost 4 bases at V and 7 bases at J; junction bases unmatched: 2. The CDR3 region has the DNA TGTGCCAGCAGCCTACAGGGGGCTGGCTACACCTTC. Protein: CASSLQGAGYTF.

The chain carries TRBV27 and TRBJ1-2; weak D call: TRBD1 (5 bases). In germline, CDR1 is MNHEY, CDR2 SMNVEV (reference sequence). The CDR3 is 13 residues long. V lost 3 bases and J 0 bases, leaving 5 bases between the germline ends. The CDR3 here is CASSLGPNYGYTF. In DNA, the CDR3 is TGTGCCAGCAGTTTGGGACCTAACTATGGCTACACCTTC.

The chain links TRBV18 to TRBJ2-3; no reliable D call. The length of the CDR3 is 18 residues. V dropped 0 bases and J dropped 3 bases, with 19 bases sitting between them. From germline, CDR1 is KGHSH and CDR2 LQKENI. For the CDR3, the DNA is TGTGCCAGCTCACCACCGAACCAACAGAAGCTAGGTACAGATACGCAGTATTTT. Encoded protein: CASSPPNQQKLGTDTQYF.

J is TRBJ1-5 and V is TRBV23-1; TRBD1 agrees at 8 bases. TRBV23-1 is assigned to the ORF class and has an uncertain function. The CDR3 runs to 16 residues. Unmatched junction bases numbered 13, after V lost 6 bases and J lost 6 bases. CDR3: CASRPPQGALSQPQHF. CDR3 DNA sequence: TGCGCCAGCAGACCTCCCCAGGGGGCGCTTAGTCAGCCCCAGCATTTT.

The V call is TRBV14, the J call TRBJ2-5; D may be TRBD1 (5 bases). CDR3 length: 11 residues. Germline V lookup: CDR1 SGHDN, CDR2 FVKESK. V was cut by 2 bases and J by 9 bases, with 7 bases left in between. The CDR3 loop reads CASSQTGPQYF. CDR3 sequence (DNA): TGTGCCAGCAGCCAAACAGGACCCCAGTACTTC.

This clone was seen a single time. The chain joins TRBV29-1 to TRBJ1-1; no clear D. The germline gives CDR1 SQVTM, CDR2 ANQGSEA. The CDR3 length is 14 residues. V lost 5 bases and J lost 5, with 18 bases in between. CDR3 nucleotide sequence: TGCAGCGTTTTTAATGCCGCCGGAAGGACTGAAGCTTTCTTT. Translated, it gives CSVFNAAGRTEAFF.

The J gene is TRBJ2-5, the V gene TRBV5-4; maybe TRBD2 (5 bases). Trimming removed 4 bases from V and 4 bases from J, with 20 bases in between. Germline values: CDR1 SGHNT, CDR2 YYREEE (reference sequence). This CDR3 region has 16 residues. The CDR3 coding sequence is TGTGCCAGCAGCACTGGCCCGCCCCTAGCAGGAGAGACCCAGTACTTC. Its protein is CASSTGPPLAGETQYF. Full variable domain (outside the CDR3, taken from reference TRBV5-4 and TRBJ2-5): ETGVTQSPTHLIKTRGQQVTLRCSSQSGHNTVSWYQQALGQGPQFIFQYYREEENGRGNFPPRFSGLQFPNYSSELNVNALELDDSALYLCASSTGPPLAGETQYFGPGTRLLVL.

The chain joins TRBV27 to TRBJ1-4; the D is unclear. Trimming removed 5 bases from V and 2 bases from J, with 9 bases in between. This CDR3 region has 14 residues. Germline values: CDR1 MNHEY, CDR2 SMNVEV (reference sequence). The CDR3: CASSPSRTNEKLFF. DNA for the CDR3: TGTGCCAGCAGTCCAAGTAGGACTAATGAAAAACTGTTTTTT.

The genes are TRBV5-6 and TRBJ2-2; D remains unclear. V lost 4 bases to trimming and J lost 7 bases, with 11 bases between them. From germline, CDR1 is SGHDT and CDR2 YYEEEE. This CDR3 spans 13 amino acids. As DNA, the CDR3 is TGTGCCAGCAGCCGCACCGAAGGCGGGGAGCTGTTTTTT. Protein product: CASSRTEGGELFF. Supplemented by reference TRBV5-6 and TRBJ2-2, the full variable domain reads DAGVTQSPTHLIKTRGQQVTLRCSPKSGHDTVSWYQQALGQGPQFIFQYYEEEERQRGNFPDRFSGHQFPNYSSELNVNALLLGDSALYLCASSRTEGGELFFGEGSRLTVL.

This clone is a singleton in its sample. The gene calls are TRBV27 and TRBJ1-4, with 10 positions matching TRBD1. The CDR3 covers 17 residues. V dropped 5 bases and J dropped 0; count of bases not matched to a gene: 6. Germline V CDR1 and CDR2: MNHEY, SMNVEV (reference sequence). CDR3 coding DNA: TGTGCCAGCAGTCCGTGGACAGGGGGGACAACTAATGAAAAACTGTTTTTT. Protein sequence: CASSPWTGGTTNEKLFF.

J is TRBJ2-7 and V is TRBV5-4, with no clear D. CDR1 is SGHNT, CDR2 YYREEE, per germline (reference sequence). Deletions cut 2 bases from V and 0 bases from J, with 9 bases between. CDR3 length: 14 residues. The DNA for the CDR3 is TGTGCCAGCAGCTTCTGGGGAAGCTCCTACGAGCAGTACTTC. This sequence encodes CASSFWGSSYEQYF.

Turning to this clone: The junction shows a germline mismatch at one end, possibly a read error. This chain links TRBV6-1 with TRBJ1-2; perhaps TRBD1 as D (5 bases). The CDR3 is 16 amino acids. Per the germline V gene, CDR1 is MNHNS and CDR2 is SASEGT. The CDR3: CASSEAGDRIHVGYAF. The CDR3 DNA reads TGTGCCAGCAGTGAAGCGGGGGACCGGATACATGTTGGCTACGCCTTC.

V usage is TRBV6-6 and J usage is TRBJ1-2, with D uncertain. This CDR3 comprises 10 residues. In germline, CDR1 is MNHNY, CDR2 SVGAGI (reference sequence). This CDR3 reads CAVSNYGYTF. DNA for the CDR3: TGTGCGGTCTCCAACTATGGCTACACCTTC.

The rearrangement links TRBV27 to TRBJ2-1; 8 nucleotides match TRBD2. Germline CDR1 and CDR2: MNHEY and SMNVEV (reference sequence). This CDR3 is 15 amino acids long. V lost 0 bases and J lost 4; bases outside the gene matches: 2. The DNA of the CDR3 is TGTGCCAGCAGTTTATCCGGGGGGGCGTACAATGAGCAGTTCTTC. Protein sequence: CASSLSGGAYNEQFF.

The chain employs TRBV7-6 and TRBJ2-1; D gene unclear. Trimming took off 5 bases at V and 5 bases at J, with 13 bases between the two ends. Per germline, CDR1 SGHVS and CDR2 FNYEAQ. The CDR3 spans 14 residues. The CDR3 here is CASSPVAANNEQFF. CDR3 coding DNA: TGTGCCAGCAGCCCCGTGGCAGCCAACAATGAGCAGTTCTTC. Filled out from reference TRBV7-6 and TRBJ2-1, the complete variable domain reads GAGVSQSPRYKVTKRGQDVALRCDPISGHVSLYWYRQALGQGPEFLTYFNYEAQQDKSGLPNDRFSAERPEGSISTLTIQRTEQRDSAMYRCASSPVAANNEQFFGPGTRLTVL.

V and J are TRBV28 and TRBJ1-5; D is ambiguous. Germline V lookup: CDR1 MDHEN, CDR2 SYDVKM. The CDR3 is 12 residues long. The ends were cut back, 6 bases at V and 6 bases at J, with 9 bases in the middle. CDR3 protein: CASRPLGQPQHF. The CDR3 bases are TGTGCCAGCAGACCCCTCGGTCAGCCCCAGCATTTT. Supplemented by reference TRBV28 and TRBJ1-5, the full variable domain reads DVKVTQSSRYLVKRTGEKVFLECVQDMDHENMFWYRQDPGLGLRLIYFSYDVKMKEKGDIPEGYSVSREKKERFSLILESASTNQTSMYLCASRPLGQPQHFGDGTRLSIL.

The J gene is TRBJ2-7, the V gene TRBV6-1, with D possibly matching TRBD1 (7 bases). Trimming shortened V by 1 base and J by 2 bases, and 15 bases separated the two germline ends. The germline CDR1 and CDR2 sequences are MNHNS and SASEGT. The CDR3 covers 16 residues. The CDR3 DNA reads TGTGCCAGCAGTGAAGGAGGGGGGACAGACACCTACGAGCAGTACTTC. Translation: CASSEGGGTDTYEQYF.

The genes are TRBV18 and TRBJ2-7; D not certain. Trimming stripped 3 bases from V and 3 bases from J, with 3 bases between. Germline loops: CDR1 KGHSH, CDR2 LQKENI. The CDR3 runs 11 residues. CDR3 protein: CASSPGYEQYF. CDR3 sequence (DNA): TGTGCCAGCTCACCGGGCTACGAGCAGTACTTC.

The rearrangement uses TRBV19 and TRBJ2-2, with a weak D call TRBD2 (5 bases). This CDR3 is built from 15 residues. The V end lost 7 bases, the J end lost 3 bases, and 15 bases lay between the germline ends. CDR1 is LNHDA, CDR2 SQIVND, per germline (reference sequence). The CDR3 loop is CASMKGVGYTGELFF. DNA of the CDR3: TGTGCCAGTATGAAGGGAGTTGGGTACACCGGGGAGCTGTTTTTT.

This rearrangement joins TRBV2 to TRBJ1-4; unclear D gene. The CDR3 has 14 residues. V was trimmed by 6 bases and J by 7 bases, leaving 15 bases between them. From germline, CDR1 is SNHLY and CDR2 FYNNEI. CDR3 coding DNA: TGTGCCAGCAGCTCCTGGCCAGGTCCTGAAAAACTGTTTTTT. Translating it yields CASSSWPGPEKLFF.

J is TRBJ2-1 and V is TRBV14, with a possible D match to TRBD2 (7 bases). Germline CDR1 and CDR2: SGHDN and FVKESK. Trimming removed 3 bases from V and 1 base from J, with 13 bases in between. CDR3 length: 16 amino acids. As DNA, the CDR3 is TGTGCCAGCAGCCAGATGGGGGGGGCATCCTACAATGAGCAGTTCTTC. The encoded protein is CASSQMGGASYNEQFF.

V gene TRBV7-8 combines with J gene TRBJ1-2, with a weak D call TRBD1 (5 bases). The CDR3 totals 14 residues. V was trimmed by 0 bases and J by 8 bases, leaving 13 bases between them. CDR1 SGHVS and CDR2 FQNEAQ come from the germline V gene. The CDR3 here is CASSLALGRSGYTF. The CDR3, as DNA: TGTGCCAGCAGCTTAGCGCTGGGACGGAGCGGCTACACCTTC.